These T cell receptor beta chains were read from a single sample in a study of blood T cell repertoires in COVID-19. Here immunoSEQ multiplex PCR was the method, and the copy in TCRdb shows in-frame clones only, minus some. The table lists around 200,000 clones, roughly 85% of them singletons. The material sequenced was PBMCs or T cells enriched from blood (not recorded which). These receptors were taken from a man aged 35-49 years who had recovered from COVID-19. Each CDR3 is given with its conserved first and last residue. The D gene is left open where the match is weak. Clone size is shown for a subset of rows, as once, few, many or a class of expanded clone.

d_call: TRBD1; v_call: TRBV2; j_call: TRBJ1-1; clone_size: once; cdr3_nt: TGTGCCAGCAGTCGTAACAGGGGGGTAGGTGAAGCTTTCTTT; cdr3_aa: CASSRNRGVGEAFF
d_call: NA; v_call: TRBV11-3; j_call: TRBJ1-2; clone_size: NA; cdr3_nt: TGTGCCAGCAGCTTAGGCGGCAGGACAGATTCTAACTATGGCTACACCTTC; cdr3_aa: CASSLGGRTDSNYGYTF
d_call: NA; v_call: TRBV5-1; j_call: TRBJ1-1; clone_size: NA; cdr3_nt: TGCGCCAGCAGCCCAGTGATGAACACTGAAGCTTTCTTT; cdr3_aa: CASSPVMNTEAFF
d_call: NA; v_call: TRBV12-3/TRBV12-4; j_call: TRBJ2-2; clone_size: NA; cdr3_nt: TGTGCCAGCAGTTGGACAACCACCGGGGAGCTGTTTTTT; cdr3_aa: CASSWTTTGELFF
d_call: NA; v_call: TRBV9; j_call: TRBJ1-1; clone_size: NA; cdr3_nt: TGTGCCAGCAGGGCCGGGACACCGAACACTGAAGCTTTCTTT; cdr3_aa: CASRAGTPNTEAFF
d_call: TRBD1; v_call: TRBV12-5; j_call: TRBJ1-6; clone_size: NA; cdr3_nt: TGTGCTAGCGGGACAGGACAGGGGCTACCTTTGGGTAATTCACCCCTCCACTTT; cdr3_aa: CASGTGQGLPLGNSPLHF
d_call: TRBD1; v_call: TRBV5-4; j_call: TRBJ1-4; clone_size: once; cdr3_nt: TGTGCCAGCAGCCAACGGACAGGGGCGAGTAATGAAAAACTGTTTTTT; cdr3_aa: CASSQRTGASNEKLFF
d_call: NA; v_call: TRBV6-5; j_call: TRBJ1-1; clone_size: NA; cdr3_nt: TGTGCCAGCAGACCCGGCGGGGATAACACTGAAGCTTTCTTT; cdr3_aa: CASRPGGDNTEAFF
d_call: NA; v_call: TRBV7-8; j_call: TRBJ2-5; clone_size: NA; cdr3_nt: TGTGCCAGCAGCTTAGAAGCCCTCCTCCAAGAGACCCAGTACTTC; cdr3_aa: CASSLEALLQETQYF
d_call: TRBD1; v_call: TRBV3-1/TRBV3-2; j_call: TRBJ1-1; clone_size: NA; cdr3_nt: TGTGCCAGCAGTCCCGGTGGGACAGGCACTGAAGCTTTCTTT; cdr3_aa: CASSPGGTGTEAFF
d_call: NA; v_call: TRBV10-3; j_call: TRBJ2-6; clone_size: NA; cdr3_nt: TGTGCCACCCTAGCACACTGGGCCAACGTCCTGACTTTC; cdr3_aa: CATLAHWANVLTF
d_call: NA; v_call: TRBV28; j_call: TRBJ1-3; clone_size: NA; cdr3_nt: TGTGCCAGCAGTCCCTCTTCTGGAAACACCATATATTTT; cdr3_aa: CASSPSSGNTIYF
d_call: NA; v_call: TRBV19; j_call: TRBJ1-4; clone_size: NA; cdr3_nt: TGTGCCAGTAGTGGGGCGGCCCGTGAAAAACTGTTTTTT; cdr3_aa: CASSGAAREKLFF
d_call: NA; v_call: TRBV24-1; j_call: TRBJ1-2; clone_size: few; cdr3_nt: TGTGCCACCAGTGACCGAGGCTATGGCTACACCTTC; cdr3_aa: CATSDRGYGYTF
d_call: NA; v_call: TRBV13; j_call: TRBJ1-2; clone_size: NA; cdr3_nt: TGTGCCAGCAGCTTAGGGGGCACCGGAGGCCTCCATGGCTACACCTTC; cdr3_aa: CASSLGGTGGLHGYTF
d_call: NA; v_call: TRBV30; j_call: TRBJ1-2; clone_size: NA; cdr3_nt: TGTGCCTGGAGTGCCGACCAGACTCGGGGCTACACCTTC; cdr3_aa: CAWSADQTRGYTF
d_call: TRBD1; v_call: TRBV5-8; j_call: TRBJ1-2; clone_size: NA; cdr3_nt: TGTGCCAGCAGCCGGACAGGACCCTATGGCTACACCTTC; cdr3_aa: CASSRTGPYGYTF
d_call: NA; v_call: TRBV2; j_call: TRBJ2-5; clone_size: NA; cdr3_nt: TGTGCCAGCAGTGAGACGACTAATCAAGAGACCCAGTACTTC; cdr3_aa: CASSETTNQETQYF
d_call: NA; v_call: TRBV28; j_call: TRBJ2-5; clone_size: NA; cdr3_nt: TGTGCCAGCACTATGGGAGATGAGACCCAGTACTTC; cdr3_aa: CASTMGDETQYF
d_call: NA; v_call: TRBV9; j_call: TRBJ1-6; clone_size: NA; cdr3_nt: TGTGCCAGCAGCGTAGGTGACACCCATAATTCACCCCTCCACTTT; cdr3_aa: CASSVGDTHNSPLHF
d_call: TRBD1; v_call: TRBV6-4; j_call: TRBJ2-3; clone_size: medium-sized; cdr3_nt: TGTGCCAGCAGTGACTCGGTGGGACAGGGGGCAGATACGCAGTATTTT; cdr3_aa: CASSDSVGQGADTQYF
d_call: NA; v_call: TRBV5-4; j_call: TRBJ1-2; clone_size: NA; cdr3_nt: TGTGCCAGCAGCTCCGTGGACAGCCATGGCTACACCTTC; cdr3_aa: CASSSVDSHGYTF
d_call: NA; v_call: TRBV5-5; j_call: TRBJ2-1; clone_size: NA; cdr3_nt: TGTGCCAGCAGCTGGGGACTGGGCTCCTACAATGAGCAGTTCTTC; cdr3_aa: CASSWGLGSYNEQFF
d_call: NA; v_call: TRBV20-1; j_call: TRBJ2-5; clone_size: NA; cdr3_nt: TGCAGTGCTAGCGAAGCTGGGACCCAGTACTTC; cdr3_aa: CSASEAGTQYF
d_call: TRBD1; v_call: TRBV5-6; j_call: TRBJ1-5; clone_size: NA; cdr3_nt: TGTGCCGGGCGGGACAGGGAAGTTTTGCAGCCCCAGCATTTT; cdr3_aa: CAGRDREVLQPQHF
d_call: TRBD1; v_call: TRBV20-1; j_call: TRBJ1-1; clone_size: NA; cdr3_nt: TGCAGTGCTAGTGGAGGGGGCGAAGCTTTCTTT; cdr3_aa: CSASGGGEAFF
d_call: TRBD1; v_call: TRBV18; j_call: TRBJ1-5; clone_size: few; cdr3_nt: TGTGCCAGCTCACTAGGCCCTACAGGGGGCTCCAGCAATCAGCCCCAGCATTTT; cdr3_aa: CASSLGPTGGSSNQPQHF
d_call: NA; v_call: TRBV14; j_call: TRBJ1-2; clone_size: few; cdr3_nt: TGTGCCAGCAGGCCCACGAACAGGCCCACGGGCTACACCTTC; cdr3_aa: CASRPTNRPTGYTF
d_call: TRBD1; v_call: TRBV10-3; j_call: TRBJ1-1; clone_size: NA; cdr3_nt: TGTGCCATCAGCCCAGGGGACAGGGGGCGCGGTGGCACTGAAGCTTTCTTT; cdr3_aa: CAISPGDRGRGGTEAFF
d_call: TRBD1; v_call: TRBV5-6; j_call: TRBJ1-6; clone_size: NA; cdr3_nt: TGTGCCAGCAGCTGGGACAGGGGGAATTCACCCCTCCACTTT; cdr3_aa: CASSWDRGNSPLHF
d_call: TRBD1; v_call: TRBV18; j_call: TRBJ1-4; clone_size: NA; cdr3_nt: TGTGCCAGCTCACCGAGGGGACAGCCAACTAATGAAAAACTGTTTTTT; cdr3_aa: CASSPRGQPTNEKLFF
d_call: TRBD2; v_call: TRBV3-1/TRBV3-2; j_call: TRBJ2-7; clone_size: NA; cdr3_nt: TGTGCCAGCAGCCTGGGGACTAGTAGCTACGAGCAGTACTTC; cdr3_aa: CASSLGTSSYEQYF
d_call: NA; v_call: TRBV2; j_call: TRBJ1-1; clone_size: NA; cdr3_nt: TGTGCCAGCACTCTTGATAGCACTGAAGCTTTCTTT; cdr3_aa: CASTLDSTEAFF
d_call: NA; v_call: TRBV13; j_call: TRBJ1-2; clone_size: NA; cdr3_nt: TGTGCCAGCAGCACCCAGACCCCCGGACGGACGGGGATCTATGGCTACACCTTC; cdr3_aa: CASSTQTPGRTGIYGYTF
d_call: TRBD2; v_call: TRBV30; j_call: TRBJ2-2; clone_size: once; cdr3_nt: TGTGCCTGGAGCGGGGGGGTTTCGGACACCGGGGAGCTGTTTTTT; cdr3_aa: CAWSGGVSDTGELFF
d_call: TRBD1; v_call: TRBV10-1; j_call: TRBJ1-1; clone_size: NA; cdr3_nt: TGCGCCAGCAGTCCGGGACAGGGGGCAAACGCTTTCTTT; cdr3_aa: CASSPGQGANAFF